These 29 T cell receptor beta chains were all obtained from the same sample, sequenced in a study of blood T cells in healthy people across ages. A second PCR of 7 to 11 cycles used a sample-barcoded 5' primer and a J-beta primer mix. TCRdb reprocessed the 5' RACE reads via MiXCR and lists one record per CDR3 protein. There are 1,300,000 or so distinct CDR3 sequences in the sample; roughly 59% occur only once, and 6.5% to 8% lies in the top ten. Sample: blood. The receptor set was obtained from a man aged 18 to 29 in good health.

This rearrangement joins TRBV7-2 to TRBJ2-1, with 8 bases matching TRBD1. Trimming cost V 11 bases and J 5 bases; bases outside gene matches: 11. The V gene's germline CDR1 is SGHTA and CDR2 FQGNSA. The CDR3 is made up of 14 amino acids. The CDR3 bases are TGTGCCGGCACCGGGACAGGAGGCAACAATGAGCAGTTCTTC. It yields the protein CAGTGTGGNNEQFF. The complete variable domain, with remaining parts taken from reference TRBV7-2 and TRBJ2-1, reads GAGVSQSPSNKVTEKGKDVELRCDPISGHTALYWYRQSLGQGLEFLIYFQGNSAPDKSGLPSDRFSAERTGGSVSTLTIQRTQQEDSAVYLCAGTGTGGNNEQFFGPGTRLTVL.

V is TRBV13 and J is TRBJ2-1; 9 nucleotides align to TRBD1. Germline-derived CDR1 and CDR2 are PRHDT and FYEKMQ (reference sequence). V lost 5 bases, J lost 9 bases, and 2 bases stayed unmatched. This CDR3 is 12 amino acids long. The CDR3: CASSMTGGEQFF. CDR3 sequence (DNA): TGTGCCAGCAGCATGACAGGGGGTGAGCAGTTCTTC.

This clonotype was found many times. The rearrangement links TRBV29-1 to TRBJ2-7, with D perhaps matching TRBD1 (5 bases). Germline loops: CDR1 SQVTM, CDR2 ANQGSEA. CDR3 length equals 11 residues. Trimming took 4 bases from V and 3 from J, leaving 7 bases between them. The CDR3 DNA follows: TGCAGCGTTGGAACAGGCTACGAGCAGTACTTC. Amino acid sequence: CSVGTGYEQYF.

The V call is TRBV3-1, the J call TRBJ2-5; the D gene is possibly TRBD2 (5 bases). The CDR3 covers 18 residues. V lost 3 bases and J lost 5, with 25 bases in between. Germline values: CDR1 LGHDT, CDR2 YNNKEL (reference sequence). The CDR3 region has the DNA TGTGCCAGCAGCCACTCTTTTGGAGCTCCCACTAGGGAGGAGACCCAGTACTTC. Translated, it gives CASSHSFGAPTREETQYF.

This chain joins TRBV7-9 and TRBJ2-5; D unresolved. The end of the DNA aligns better with TRBJ2-7, so the J call may be wrong. The length of the CDR3 is 14 residues. Germline lookup yields CDR1 SEHNR and CDR2 FQNEAQ (reference sequence). This CDR3 is CASSFPDRASEQYF. The CDR3 DNA is TGTGCCAGCAGCTTTCCTGATAGGGCCTCCGAGCAGTACTTC.

This rearrangement joins TRBV7-2 to TRBJ1-1; tentative D call: TRBD1 (6 bases). The CDR3 totals 16 residues. Trimming shortened V by 2 bases and J by 7 bases, and 20 bases separated the two germline ends. Germline V CDR1 and CDR2: SGHTA, FQGNSA. The CDR3 nucleotides are TGTGCCAGCAGCTTAATTCGGCGCACGGGGGGCGGTGAAGCTTTCTTT. It encodes CASSLIRRTGGGEAFF.

This clonotype appeared a few times. The chain carries TRBV4-2 and TRBJ2-5; 8 positions match TRBD1. Unmatched junction bases numbered 6, after V lost 8 bases and J lost 1 base. This CDR3 contains 14 residues. Germline CDR1 and CDR2: LGHNA and YNFKEQ. The CDR3 DNA reads TGTGCCAGCGCCCCCGGACAGGGCCAAGAGACCCAGTACTTC. Its protein product is CASAPGQGQETQYF.

This clonotype has just one count. V is TRBV27 and J is TRBJ2-5; D is ambiguous. The J call may be faulty, since TRBJ2-7 better matches the DNA end. The germline V gene encodes CDR1 MNHEY and CDR2 SMNVEV (reference sequence). The CDR3 totals 13 residues. The chain's CDR3 is CASIPSVLYEQYF. CDR3 in DNA: TGTGCCAGCATTCCCTCAGTCCTCTACGAGCAGTACTTC.

V gene TRBV25-1 combines with J gene TRBJ2-4; 8 bases match TRBD2. Matching the DNA end better, TRBJ2-7 makes the J call doubtful. The CDR3 is 18 residues long. Germline V lookup: CDR1 MGHDK, CDR2 SYGVNS. This chain's CDR3 is CASSVVVSGNWLIGEQYF. The DNA for the CDR3 is TGTGCCAGCAGTGTGGTGGTTAGCGGGAATTGGCTCATCGGCGAGCAGTACTTC.

V usage is TRBV28 and J usage is TRBJ2-5, with 7 bases identical to TRBD1. CDR1 and CDR2 from the germline V gene are MDHEN and SYDVKM. The CDR3 extends over 13 amino acids. Germline trimming cut 3 bases from V and 11 bases from J; bases unmatched to any gene: 9. The CDR3 bases are TGTGCCAGCAGTTTCCCCGGGACAGACTATCAGTACTTC. The encoded protein is CASSFPGTDYQYF.

This sequence joins TRBV6-2 or TRBV6-3 and TRBJ2-1; 10 bases map to TRBD2. V lost 7 bases, J lost 8 bases, and 5 bases stayed unmatched. The germline CDR1 and CDR2 sequences are MNHEY and SVGEGT. The CDR3 runs to 13 residues. CDR3: CASNPSGRYEQFF. The CDR3 DNA reads as TGTGCCAGCAACCCTAGCGGGAGATATGAGCAGTTCTTC.

V gene TRBV3-1 combines with J gene TRBJ2-7, with a weak D call TRBD1 (5 bases). CDR1 and CDR2 (germline): LGHDT, YNNKEL (reference sequence). V lost 3 bases, J lost 3 bases, and 12 bases lay in between. The CDR3 runs to 14 residues. The CDR3 loop reads CASSQLRDFYEQYF. The CDR3 DNA reads TGTGCCAGCAGCCAGCTCAGGGATTTCTACGAGCAGTACTTC.

V is TRBV11-2 and J is TRBJ1-2; unclear D gene. V was trimmed by 5 bases and J by 0 bases, leaving 7 bases between them. The CDR3 loop spans 13 amino acids. Germline V gene sequence: CDR1 SGHAT, CDR2 FQNNGV. As DNA, the CDR3 is TGTGCCAGCAGCCCGGTCGCTAACTATGGCTACACCTTC. Amino acids: CASSPVANYGYTF.

This clonotype was observed a handful of times. The chain has TRBV5-1 and TRBJ2-3, with 9 bases matching TRBD2. Germline loops: CDR1 SGHRS, CDR2 YFSETQ. The CDR3 is 16 amino acids. V was pared by 5 bases and J by 2 bases, with 9 bases of the junction left unmatched. The CDR3 protein is CASRGLAHIYTDTQYF. DNA of the CDR3: TGCGCCAGCAGGGGACTAGCCCACATCTACACAGATACGCAGTATTTT.

The chain is built from TRBV2 and TRBJ2-1; TRBD1 aligns across 8 bases. With V trimmed by 1 base and J by 10 bases, 6 bases remained unmatched. Germline CDR1 SNHLY, CDR2 FYNNEI. The CDR3 covers 14 residues. CDR3 region: CASSEETGVFEQFF. The CDR3 nucleotides read TGTGCCAGCAGTGAAGAGACAGGGGTTTTCGAGCAGTTCTTC.

This chain uses TRBV12-3 or TRBV12-4 with TRBJ2-3; D gene unclear. CDR3 length: 12 amino acids. The germline V and J ends were trimmed by 5 bases and 11 bases, with 14 bases remaining between them. The DNA for the CDR3 is TGTGCCAGCAGTCACGACCAGTTGGAGCAGTATTTT. It translates to CASSHDQLEQYF.

J is TRBJ2-2 and V is TRBV9, with D perhaps TRBD1 or TRBD2 (5 bases each). V was shortened by 4 bases and J by 4 bases, with 8 bases between the two germline ends. Germline CDR1 SGDLS, CDR2 YYNGEE. This CDR3 is built from 13 residues. CDR3 sequence reads: CASSRDVTGELFF. The CDR3 DNA reads as TGTGCCAGCAGCCGGGACGTCACCGGGGAGCTGTTTTTT.

The chain links TRBV10-3 to TRBJ2-7; a weak D match, TRBD2 (7 bases). V shed 8 bases and J shed 5 bases, with 19 bases lying between them. Germline lookup yields CDR1 ENHRY and CDR2 SYGVKD. The CDR3 is 14 residues long. The CDR3 loop reads CAIAGGGGPDEQYF. CDR3 DNA sequence: TGTGCCATCGCTGGAGGCGGGGGCCCGGACGAGCAGTACTTC.

In this sample, this clonotype turned up a few times. This rearrangement joins TRBV5-1 to TRBJ1-2, with a tentative D call TRBD1 (5 bases). This CDR3 contains 14 residues. Between the trimmed V and J ends, which lost 0 bases and 4 bases, there was a span of 10 bases. CDR1 and CDR2 from the germline V gene are SGHRS and YFSETQ. The CDR3 nucleotides read TGCGCCAGCAGCTTGGACGAGACAGTCTATGGCTACACCTTC. This translates into CASSLDETVYGYTF.

A few counts support this clonotype. V and J are TRBV4-1 and TRBJ2-5, with TRBD1 matching 10 bases. The J call may be faulty, since TRBJ2-7 better matches the DNA end. CDR1 MGHRA and CDR2 YSYEKL come from the germline V gene. The CDR3 totals 15 residues. The CDR3 sequence is CASSQPGQGFHEQYF. The CDR3 nucleotides read TGCGCCAGCAGCCAACCGGGACAGGGGTTCCACGAGCAGTACTTC.

This clonotype was observed a handful of times. V gene TRBV29-1 combines with J gene TRBJ1-1, with D unresolved. V was shortened by 4 bases and J by 5 bases, with 17 bases between the two germline ends. This CDR3 contains 14 residues. The germline CDR1 and CDR2 sequences are SQVTM and ANQGSEA. Here the CDR3 reads CSVGLRIGRTEAFF. In nucleotides, the CDR3 is TGCAGCGTTGGACTCCGGATCGGGAGGACTGAAGCTTTCTTT.

The chain employs TRBV5-1 and TRBJ2-1; 8 nucleotides match TRBD2. Germline V gene lookup returns CDR1 SGHRS and CDR2 YFSETQ. CDR3 length: 14 amino acids. The V and J ends lost 5 bases and 5 bases, in that order; junction bases with no gene match: 6. CDR3 sequence: CASRQAGVDNEQFF. CDR3 DNA: TGCGCCAGCAGGCAAGCGGGAGTGGACAATGAGCAGTTCTTC.

This clonotype was seen a handful of times. The rearrangement uses TRBV12-3 or TRBV12-4 and TRBJ1-6, with TRBD1 identical over 7 bases. This CDR3 has 13 amino acids. With V trimmed by 5 bases and J by 9 bases, 4 bases remained unmatched. CDR3 loop: CASSTGEFSPLHF. The DNA of the CDR3 is TGTGCCAGCAGTACAGGGGAATTTTCACCCCTCCACTTT.

The chain has TRBV12-3 or TRBV12-4 and TRBJ1-2; D is unresolved. Trimming pared 5 bases from V and 8 bases from J, leaving 15 bases between. CDR3 size: 13 residues. DNA of the CDR3: TGTGCCAGCAGTAACTCAGTGGACCGGGGCTACACCTTC. It translates to CASSNSVDRGYTF.

This clonotype occurred a few times. This rearrangement joins TRBV7-8 to TRBJ2-3; D remains ambiguous. The V end was cut by 0 bases, the J end by 0 bases, with 7 bases between. Germline V gives CDR1 SGHVS, CDR2 FQNEAQ. There are 15 residues in the CDR3. CDR3 sequence: CASSLAQISTDTQYF. The CDR3 nucleotides are TGTGCCAGCAGCTTAGCACAGATAAGCACAGATACGCAGTATTTT.

The rearrangement uses TRBV6-2 or TRBV6-3 and TRBJ1-5, with a weak D call TRBD1 (6 bases). V lost 7 bases and J 5 bases, leaving 18 bases between the germline ends. The CDR3 sequence is 15 residues long. CDR1 is MNHEY, CDR2 SVGEGT, per germline. CDR3 DNA: TGTGCCAGCAACAGCCAGGGGTTGGTCCATCAGCCCCAGCATTTT. Translated: CASNSQGLVHQPQHF.

In this sample, this clonotype turned up a few times. CDR3 nucleotides: TGTGCCAGCAGCCAACCCGGGACAGATCCAGATACGCAGTATTTT. This sequence encodes CASSQPGTDPDTQYF. The chain links TRBV3-1 to TRBJ2-3; 7 bases agree with TRBD1. The ends lost 2 bases at V and 4 bases at J; junction bases unmatched: 6. Germline V gene lookup returns CDR1 LGHDT and CDR2 YNNKEL (reference sequence). There are 15 residues in the CDR3.

This clonotype showed up just once. The chain joins TRBV7-2 to TRBJ2-5; 7 bases line up with TRBD2. V lost 5 bases, J lost 5 bases, and 11 bases stayed unmatched. Germline V gives CDR1 SGHTA, CDR2 FQGNSA. This CDR3 comprises 15 residues. CDR3 coding DNA: TGTGCCAGCAGCCTTGAGCGAGCGGGGATTGAGACCCAGTACTTC. Protein: CASSLERAGIETQYF.

This clonotype was seen a few times. The chain joins TRBV10-3 to TRBJ2-4, with D perhaps being TRBD1 or TRBD2 (5 bases each). This CDR3 has 17 residues. CDR1 and CDR2 from the germline V gene are ENHRY and SYGVKD. The germline V and J ends were trimmed by 4 bases and 0 bases, with 16 bases remaining between them. The CDR3 sequence: CAISAGTADLAKNIQYF. The CDR3 DNA sequence: TGTGCCATCAGTGCGGGGACGGCTGACCTAGCCAAAAACATTCAGTACTTC.